This TCR beta chain was sequenced in a study of OX40 agonist ivuxolimab in advanced cancers. As for the study in general: The drug used for patients, ivuxolimab, was an agonistic anti-OX40 (CD134) antibody.

Sampling times: baseline, cycle 4 day 1, cycle 7 day 1. Profiling relied on immunoSEQ multiplex PCR, and the TCRdb table lists in-frame clones only, not all of them. The data contain 70,000 to 95,000 clones, around 83% of them singletons. The CDR3 is made up of 13 amino acids. The germline V and J ends were trimmed by 4 bases and 8 bases, with 14 bases remaining between them. Germline V lookup: CDR1 MNHNS, CDR2 SASEGT. Sample: CD4+ or CD8+ T cells sorted from blood, taken in a trial of the OX40 agonist ivuxolimab. The chain recombines TRBV6-1 with TRBJ1-2; D unresolved. This TCR derives from an adult with an advanced solid tumor such as melanoma, head and neck, liver or kidney cancer. CDR3 sequence (DNA): TGTGCCAGCAGTGTCCGGGCTGATGAAGGCTACACCTTC. Its protein is CASSVRADEGYTF.